This T cell receptor beta chain is from a study of beta chain features in type 1 diabetes. Study conclusions and caveats: The study found fewer insertions and more deletions at VDJ junctions in type 1 diabetes patients.

V lost 2 bases to trimming and J lost 6 bases, with 18 bases between them. CDR1 is GTSNPN and CDR2 is SVGIG in the germline V gene (reference sequence). The CDR3 has 15 amino acids. Turning to this clone: What it recognizes is unknown.

Sampling consisted of one heparinised blood draw per donor, averaging approximately 100 mL. Each of the CD4+ naive, central memory, regulatory and stem cell-like memory populations was sorted via CD45RO/CCR7/CD25/CD127/CD95/CD27. The isolated RNA, all of it, was reverse transcribed, so expressed TCRB transcripts were what got sequenced. The repertoire was sequenced with immunoSEQ multiplex PCR; TCRdb's copy has only in-frame clones and lacks some. The data show about 350,000 clones, around 20% seen once. The source is a woman aged 18-35 years in good health. What was sequenced was naive CD4+ T cells from blood. The genes are TRBV30 and TRBJ2-3, with a weak D call TRBD1 (5 bases). The CDR3 nucleotides read TGTGCCTGGAGTATCGGACAAGGGAACATGGATACGCAGTATTTT. Translated, it gives CAWSIGQGNMDTQYF.